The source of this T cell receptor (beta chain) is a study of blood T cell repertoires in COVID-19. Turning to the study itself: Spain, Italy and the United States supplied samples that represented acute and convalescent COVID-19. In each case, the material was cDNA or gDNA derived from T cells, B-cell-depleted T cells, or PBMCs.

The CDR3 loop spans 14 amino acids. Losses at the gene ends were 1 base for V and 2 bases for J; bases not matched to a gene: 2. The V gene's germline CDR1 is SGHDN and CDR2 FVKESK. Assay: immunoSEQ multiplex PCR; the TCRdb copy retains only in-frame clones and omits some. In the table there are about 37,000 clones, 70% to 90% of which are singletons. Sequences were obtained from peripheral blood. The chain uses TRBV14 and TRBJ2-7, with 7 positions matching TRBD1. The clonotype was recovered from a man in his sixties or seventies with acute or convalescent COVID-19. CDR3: CASSQAGQTYEQYF. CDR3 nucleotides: TGTGCCAGCAGCCAAGCGGGACAGACCTACGAGCAGTACTTC.